The 16 T cell receptor beta chains in this list originate from one sample, sequenced in a study of blood T cell repertoires in COVID-19. Clones were sequenced by immunoSEQ multiplex PCR, and TCRdb holds only the in-frame ones, with some missing. The table lists around 380,000 clones, about 89% of them singletons. Sequences were obtained from PBMCs or T cells enriched from blood (not recorded which). These receptors were collected from a young man who had recovered from COVID-19.

V usage is TRBV7-4 and J usage is TRBJ1-5, with TRBD1 identical over 7 bases. The junction had 11 bases not matched to a gene; V was cut back by 3 bases and J by 0 bases. CDR1 SGHVT and CDR2 SQSDAQ come from the germline V gene. The CDR3 is 18 amino acids. This CDR3 is CASSLQVGQLYSNQPQHF. The DNA of the CDR3 is TGTGCCAGCAGCTTGCAGGTGGGACAGCTGTATAGCAATCAGCCCCAGCATTTT.

The chain carries TRBV27 and TRBJ2-7; 12 bases are a match to TRBD1. V shed 3 bases, J shed 2 bases, and the junction held 5 bases outside the gene matches. Germline lookup yields CDR1 MNHEY and CDR2 SMNVEV (reference sequence). The CDR3 totals 16 residues. Here the CDR3 reads CASSFGTGGAPYEQYF. For the CDR3, the DNA is TGTGCCAGCAGTTTCGGGACAGGGGGCGCCCCCTACGAGCAGTACTTC.

This clone was counted once. The V and J genes are TRBV5-1 and TRBJ2-2; TRBD2 matches 8 bases. The CDR3 covers 16 residues. Germline V gene data show CDR1 as SGHRS and CDR2 as YFSETQ. The V segment lost 0 bases and the J segment 2 bases; nucleotides outside the gene matches: 3. CDR3: CASSLAAGGNTGELFF. Here the CDR3 DNA reads TGCGCCAGCAGCTTGGCCGCGGGGGGTAACACCGGGGAGCTGTTTTTT.

The chain carries TRBV7-9 and TRBJ2-1, with D possibly matching TRBD2 (5 bases). Per the germline V gene, CDR1 is SEHNR and CDR2 is FQNEAQ (reference sequence). With 8 bases removed from V and 4 bases from J, the gap between germline ends came to 21 bases. The CDR3 extends over 16 amino acids. The chain's CDR3 is CASGSLGGLYYNEQFF. The CDR3 coding sequence is TGTGCCAGCGGATCCTTGGGCGGACTTTATTACAATGAGCAGTTCTTC.

The CDR3 loop reads CAIGTDGSNTEAFF. CDR3 nucleotide sequence: TGTGCCATCGGGACTGACGGATCGAACACTGAAGCTTTCTTT. The rearrangement links TRBV10-3 to TRBJ1-1; D perhaps matches TRBD1 (5 bases). V lost 8 bases to trimming and J lost 1 base, with 14 bases between them. From germline, CDR1 is ENHRY and CDR2 SYGVKD. This CDR3 is 14 amino acids long.

The chain is built from TRBV19 and TRBJ1-5; D ambiguous. CDR3 length: 15 amino acids. Germline CDR1 reads LNHDA; CDR2 reads SQIVND (reference sequence). V was trimmed by 5 bases and J by 0 bases, leaving 11 bases between them. As DNA, the CDR3 is TGTGCCAGTAGTTCCGGAGTTCTTAGCAATCAGCCCCAGCATTTT. It yields the protein CASSSGVLSNQPQHF. Full variable domain (rest looked up from reference TRBV19 and TRBJ1-5): DGGITQSPKYLFRKEGQNVTLSCEQNLNHDAMYWYRQDPGQGLRLIYYSQIVNDFQKGDIAEGYSVSREKKESFPLTVTSAQKNPTAFYLCASSSGVLSNQPQHFGDGTRLSIL.

The rearrangement uses TRBV30 and TRBJ1-2; TRBD1 might be the D (6 bases). The CDR3 has 14 residues. Between the trimmed V and J ends, which lost 2 bases and 3 bases, there was a span of 13 bases. Germline-derived CDR1 and CDR2 are GTSNPN and SVGIG (reference sequence). The CDR3 region has the DNA TGTGCCTGGAGTAAGACAGGCAGGTACTATGGCTACACCTTC. Translation gives CAWSKTGRYYGYTF.

The rearrangement uses TRBV9 and TRBJ2-3; tentatively, D is TRBD2 (6 bases). Between the trimmed V and J ends, which lost 0 bases and 0 bases, there was a span of 11 bases. This CDR3 has 16 amino acids. CDR1 is SGDLS and CDR2 is YYNGEE in the germline V gene. The CDR3 protein is CASSVAPGTSTDTQYF. DNA for the CDR3: TGTGCCAGCAGCGTAGCGCCCGGGACTAGCACAGATACGCAGTATTTT.

This clone was seen only a few times. The V and J genes are TRBV10-3 and TRBJ2-5; weak D call: TRBD1 (6 bases). Deletions cut 4 bases from V and 0 bases from J, with 9 bases between. CDR1 is ENHRY, CDR2 SYGVKD, per germline. This CDR3 has 14 amino acids. CDR3 sequence: CAISVQGHQETQYF. CDR3 DNA sequence: TGTGCCATCAGTGTGCAGGGGCACCAAGAGACCCAGTACTTC.

This rearrangement joins TRBV12-3 or TRBV12-4 to TRBJ1-6; 7 positions match TRBD1. J was trimmed by 10 bases and V by 6 bases; bases with no gene match: 3. The CDR3 is 12 amino acids. CDR3 region: CASRPGGSPLHF. The CDR3 DNA is TGTGCCAGCAGACCAGGGGGATCACCCCTCCACTTT.

This rearrangement joins TRBV12-5 to TRBJ2-7; TRBD1 agrees at 7 bases. The CDR3 has 12 residues. V shed 10 bases and J 0 bases; nucleotides not matched to a gene: 3. From germline, CDR1 is LGHNT and CDR2 FRNRAP. CDR3 nucleotides: TGTGCTACCGGACAGGTCTCCTACGAGCAGTACTTC. It is translated as CATGQVSYEQYF.

The chain recombines TRBV12-3 or TRBV12-4 with TRBJ1-2; the D gene is possibly TRBD1 (5 bases). The CDR3 extends over 13 amino acids. V lost 4 bases to trimming and J lost 6 bases, with 12 bases between them. CDR3: CASSSGLKHGYTF. Written as DNA, the CDR3 is TGTGCCAGCAGTTCAGGGTTAAAGCATGGCTACACCTTC.

The J gene is TRBJ2-2, the V gene TRBV10-3; no clear D gene. The CDR3 has 14 residues. Germline CDR1 is ENHRY and CDR2 is SYGVKD. Trimming cost V 4 bases and J 5 bases, with 11 bases left between them. Here the CDR3 DNA reads TGTGCCATCAGTGGGGCTTCTGTTACCGGGGAGCTGTTTTTT. Amino acid sequence: CAISGASVTGELFF.

The V gene is TRBV5-1, the J gene TRBJ1-1; 7 bases map to TRBD1. Germline V gives CDR1 SGHRS, CDR2 YFSETQ. The trim removed 7 bases at V and 8 bases at J, leaving 11 bases unmatched. The CDR3 loop spans 13 amino acids. The CDR3 spells CASASPGTAEAFF. The CDR3 coding sequence is TGCGCCAGCGCCTCACCCGGGACAGCAGAAGCTTTCTTT.

This chain joins TRBV30 and TRBJ1-1, with 9 bases aligning to TRBD1. Trimming at V came to 7 bases and at J to 2 bases, leaving 5 bases not matched to a gene. Germline CDR1 GTSNPN, CDR2 SVGIG (reference sequence). This CDR3 region has 13 residues. CDR3 loop: CASRTGVNTEAFF. The CDR3 coding sequence is TGTGCCTCCCGGACAGGGGTCAACACTGAAGCTTTCTTT.

The chain employs TRBV12-3 or TRBV12-4 and TRBJ1-2, with D possibly TRBD1 on 6 matching bases. V lost 4 bases and J lost 2, with 8 bases in between. The CDR3 has 13 residues. The CDR3 DNA is TGTGCCAGCAGTTCCACAGGGAACTATGGCTACACCTTC. It translates to CASSSTGNYGYTF.